The 27 T cell receptor beta chains below were found in one sample sequenced in a study of T cells in women clearing cervical HPV infection. Sequencing used immunoSEQ multiplex PCR; TCRdb keeps in-frame clones, though not all of them. This sample's clone table lists about 35,000 clones. Source material: blood buffy coat. The source of these receptors is a woman aged 18-69 years with a cervical HPV16 infection that either progressed to CIN3+ or cleared (not recorded which).

For this clone: The CDR3 end is not reached by the read, which stops 3 residues before it; the germline J gene fills it in. This chain uses TRBV20-1 with TRBJ2-7, with TRBD2 as a possible D gene (6 bases). Trimming shortened V by 3 bases and J by 3 bases, and 15 bases separated the two germline ends. The CDR3 extends over 14 amino acids. Per the germline V gene, CDR1 is DFQATT and CDR2 is SNEGSKA (reference sequence). The CDR3 DNA, read in part, is TGCAGTGCTAGGTCCCCGGGACTCATCTACGAG. Amino acid sequence: CSARSPGLIYE. The CDR3 in its entirety is CSARSPGLIYEQYF.

As concerns this clone: The read terminates 3 residues ahead of where the CDR3 ends, so the germline J gene completes it. V gene TRBV20-1 combines with J gene TRBJ2-3; perhaps TRBD2 as D (6 bases). The germline V gene encodes CDR1 DFQATT and CDR2 SNEGSKA (reference sequence). The CDR3 is 15 amino acids. V shed 6 bases and J shed 1 base, with 17 bases lying between them. The chain's CDR3 is CSAPSRASGTDTQYF. The sequenced CDR3 bases are TGCAGTGCCCCTAGCAGGGCTAGCGGCACAGATACG.

As regards this clone: Coverage ceases 3 residues before the CDR3 finishes, and the germline J gene fills in the end. The sample holds other DNA sequences that translate to the same CDR3. The chain uses TRBV11-2 and TRBJ2-7; the D gene is possibly TRBD1 (6 bases). Trimming stripped 1 base from V and 2 bases from J, with 9 bases between. CDR1 SGHAT and CDR2 FQNNGV come from the germline V gene. The CDR3 covers 14 residues. CDR3 DNA, as far as it was read: TGTGCCAGCAGCTTAGGTCAGGGGCCCTACGAG. Encoded protein: CASSLGQGPYE. The full CDR3 reads CASSLGQGPYEQYF.

CDR3 DNA (partial): TGTGCCAGCAGTGAAGCCGGGACACCGAACACCGGGGAG. Translation gives CASSEAGTPNTGE. In full, the CDR3 reads CASSEAGTPNTGELFF. The chain has TRBV6-1 and TRBJ2-2, with a tentative D call TRBD1 (6 bases). The read falls 3 residues short of the CDR3 end, and the missing part is taken from the germline J gene. Trimming stripped 0 bases from V and 0 bases from J, with 8 bases between. From germline, CDR1 is MNHNS and CDR2 SASEGT. The CDR3 covers 16 residues.

On this clone itself: Read data end 3 residues before the CDR3 end; the end is taken from the germline J gene. V gene TRBV20-1 combines with J gene TRBJ2-1; the match to TRBD2 covers 8 bases. J was trimmed by 0 bases and V by 3 bases; bases with no gene match: 4. Germline V CDR1 and CDR2: DFQATT, SNEGSKA (reference sequence). This CDR3 has 15 amino acids. Partial CDR3 DNA: TGCAGTGCTAGTAAGGGACTAGGCTCCTACAATGAG. Protein sequence: CSASKGLGSYNE. The full CDR3 reads CSASKGLGSYNEQFF.

Turning to this clone: From the germline J gene comes the end of the CDR3, since the read stops 3 residues before it. The gene calls are TRBV20-1 and TRBJ1-5; tentatively, D is TRBD1 (6 bases). Trimming shortened V by 4 bases and J by 0 bases, and 10 bases separated the two germline ends. CDR3 length: 14 residues. Germline V lookup: CDR1 DFQATT, CDR2 SNEGSKA (reference sequence). Partial CDR3 DNA: TGCAGTGCTACAAGGACAGATAGCAATCAGCCC. Its protein product is CSATRTDSNQP. The full CDR3 reads CSATRTDSNQPQHF.

With regard to this clone: The read ends 3 residues shy of where the CDR3 ends; the end is completed using the germline J gene. The V gene is TRBV5-1, the J gene TRBJ2-3; 9 bases align to TRBD2. This CDR3 comprises 16 residues. Germline V gives CDR1 SGHRS, CDR2 YFSETQ. V was pared by 4 bases and J by 2 bases, with 8 bases of the junction left unmatched. The part of the CDR3 DNA that was read is TGCGCCAGCAGCCCCCGACTAGCGGCCCTCACAGATACG. It yields the protein CASSPRLAALTDT. The complete CDR3 sequence is CASSPRLAALTDTQYF.

With respect to this clone: The read terminates 3 residues before the CDR3 end, so the remaining end is supplied by the germline J gene. The rearrangement uses TRBV2 and TRBJ2-3; D is possibly TRBD1 (6 bases). Germline V gene lookup returns CDR1 SNHLY and CDR2 FYNNEI. CDR3 size: 16 residues. CDR3 sequence: CASSGGTFTRGETQYF. CDR3 bases read: TGTGCCAGCAGTGGGGGGACATTTACGAGAGGAGAGACG.

Remarks on this clone: Read sequence stops 3 residues before the CDR3 end, and the germline J gene provides the missing end. The genes are TRBV11-2 and TRBJ2-7, with D perhaps TRBD1 (5 bases). V gave up 3 bases and J gave up 3 bases, with 15 bases separating them. Germline V gives CDR1 SGHAT, CDR2 FQNNGV. CDR3 length equals 15 residues. Partial CDR3 DNA: TGTGCCAGCAGCTTGGCGACAGCCATCTTCTACGAG. Its protein is CASSLATAIFYE. The full CDR3 is CASSLATAIFYEQYF.

Concerning this clone: The CDR3 end lies 3 residues beyond the end of the read and is filled in from the germline J gene. J is TRBJ2-1 and V is TRBV7-8, with a weak D call TRBD1 (7 bases). Deletions cut 5 bases from V and 2 bases from J, with 16 bases between. CDR3 size: 16 residues. Germline V gene lookup returns CDR1 SGHVS and CDR2 FQNEAQ. The part of the CDR3 DNA that was read is TGTGCCAGCAGCCCAGGGGGGCGGGGACCCTACAATGAG. This gives the protein CASSPGGRGPYNE. The full-length CDR3 reads as CASSPGGRGPYNEQFF.

On this clone: The read falls 3 residues short of the CDR3 end, and the missing part is taken from the germline J gene. The chain carries TRBV5-1 and TRBJ1-2; D unclear. Germline lookup yields CDR1 SGHRS and CDR2 YFSETQ. The CDR3 loop spans 13 amino acids. The CDR3 DNA, read in part, is TGCGCCAGCAGCTTGGCATTCTCCTACGAC. It translates to CASSLAFSYD. In full, the CDR3 reads CASSLAFSYDYTF.

As to this clone: The read terminates 3 residues ahead of where the CDR3 ends, so the germline J gene completes it. V usage is TRBV7-1 and J usage is TRBJ2-1, with 11 bases matching TRBD2. TRBV7-1 qualifies as an ORF whose function is uncertain. V lost 2 bases to trimming and J lost 6 bases; unmatched junction nucleotides: 21. This CDR3 has 21 amino acids. The sequenced part of the CDR3 DNA is TGTGCCAGCAGCTCACTGGTAGTAGTCGTTGATAGCGGGAGGGGGGGCAATGAG. Its translation: CASSSLVVVVDSGRGGNE. The complete CDR3 reads CASSSLVVVVDSGRGGNEQFF.

In regard to this clone: From the germline J gene comes the end of the CDR3, since the read stops 3 residues before it. The rearrangement uses TRBV5-1 and TRBJ2-1; maybe TRBD1 (6 bases). The CDR3 is made up of 15 amino acids. V lost 5 bases and J 5 bases, leaving 17 bases between the germline ends. Germline V gene data show CDR1 as SGHRS and CDR2 as YFSETQ. CDR3 DNA, as far as it was read: TGCGCCAGCAGTCTGCCCCCGGGACATAACAATGAG. This codes for CASSLPPGHNNE. The full-length CDR3 reads as CASSLPPGHNNEQFF.

Regarding this clone: Read coverage stops 3 residues before the CDR3 terminus; the germline J gene supplies the remainder. The J gene is TRBJ1-2, the V gene TRBV7-3; a weak D match, TRBD1 (6 bases). Germline V gene data show CDR1 as SGHTA and CDR2 as FQGTGA. The CDR3 length is 15 residues. The V end lost 5 bases, the J end lost 6 bases, and 19 bases lay between the germline ends. The part of the CDR3 DNA that was read is TGTGCCAGCAGCCCAGGAGGTCAGGGGTCAGATGGC. This codes for CASSPGGQGSDG. The CDR3 in full is CASSPGGQGSDGYTF.

Worth noting for this clone: Read sequence stops 3 residues before the CDR3 end, and the germline J gene provides the missing end. The chain couples TRBV20-1 to TRBJ1-1; D remains ambiguous. Germline CDR1 reads DFQATT; CDR2 reads SNEGSKA (reference sequence). This CDR3 has 12 amino acids. V gave up 5 bases and J gave up 7 bases, with 14 bases separating them. The CDR3 is CSASPWPLEAFF. The part of the CDR3 DNA that was read is TGCAGTGCTTCTCCTTGGCCCCTTGAA.

To note about this clone: The read gets to within 3 residues of the CDR3 end, and the germline J gene fills in the rest. The chain links TRBV30 to TRBJ2-5, with TRBD2 as a possible D gene (6 bases). Germline-derived CDR1 and CDR2 are GTSNPN and SVGIG (reference sequence). The V gene lost 5 bases and the J gene lost 5 bases, with 12 bases spanning the gap. The CDR3 runs 12 residues. The covered CDR3 bases are TGTGCCTGGGGGCTTCGGGGGGAGACC. This gives the protein CAWGLRGET. The whole CDR3 sequence reads CAWGLRGETQYF. The full variable domain, rest sourced from reference TRBV30 and TRBJ2-5, is SQTIHQWPATLVQPVGSPLSLECTVEGTSNPNLYWYRQAAGRGLQLLFYSVGIGQISSEVPQNLSASRPQDRQFILSSKKLLLSDSGFYLCAWGLRGETQYFGPGTRLLVL.

With respect to this clone: The CDR3 goes on 3 residues after the read ends, and that part is filled in from the germline J gene. The chain uses TRBV19 and TRBJ2-2; TRBD1 is a possible D gene (5 bases). The CDR3 is 14 amino acids. In germline, CDR1 is LNHDA, CDR2 SQIVND (reference sequence). V lost 9 bases, J lost 4 bases, and 15 bases lay in between. The CDR3 reads CASSRARGTGELFF. CDR3 DNA, as far as it was read: TGTGCCAGCTCCAGGGCGCGTGGCACCGGGGAG.

As for this clone: The read terminates 3 residues before the CDR3 end, so the remaining end is supplied by the germline J gene. This chain uses TRBV2 with TRBJ2-3; 8 bases align to TRBD1. V was pared by 6 bases and J by 3 bases, with 5 bases of the junction left unmatched. The CDR3 has 14 amino acids. The germline V gene has CDR1 SNHLY and CDR2 FYNNEI. The DNA read from the CDR3 is TGTGCCAGCAGATACAGGGGGACGACAGATACG. This gives the protein CASRYRGTTDT. The full-length CDR3 reads as CASRYRGTTDTQYF.

A word on this clone: The read stops 3 residues short of the end of the CDR3; the missing end is completed from the germline J gene. This chain joins TRBV6-4 and TRBJ2-4, with TRBD2 matching 7 bases. V dropped 5 bases and J dropped 8; count of bases not matched to a gene: 9. The germline V gene has CDR1 MRHNA and CDR2 SNTAGT. There are 14 residues in the CDR3. The sequenced part of the CDR3 DNA is TGTGCCAGCAGTAGTAGCGGGCCGGGGGACATT. Translated, it gives CASSSSGPGDI. The CDR3 in its entirety is CASSSSGPGDIQYF.

Worth noting for this clone: The read ends 3 residues shy of where the CDR3 ends; the end is completed using the germline J gene. This chain joins TRBV19 and TRBJ1-5; 8 bases line up with TRBD1. V trimming: 5 bases; J trimming: 7 bases; junction bases outside the gene matches: 4. Germline lookup yields CDR1 LNHDA and CDR2 SQIVND (reference sequence). The CDR3 is made up of 13 amino acids. CDR3: CASSVYRGQPQHF. The sequenced part of the CDR3 DNA is TGTGCCAGTAGTGTATACAGGGGGCAGCCC.

Concerning this clone: Read coverage stops 3 residues before the CDR3 terminus; the germline J gene supplies the remainder. V and J are TRBV2 and TRBJ1-5; D is uncertain. Trimming took off 6 bases at V and 5 bases at J, with 14 bases between the two ends. The CDR3 is made up of 14 amino acids. The germline V gene encodes CDR1 SNHLY and CDR2 FYNNEI. The sequenced part of the CDR3 DNA is TGTGCCAGCAGCCCGGTGCGGGATTATCAGCCC. Translating gives CASSPVRDYQP. The CDR3 reads in full as CASSPVRDYQPQHF.

Points on this clone: With the read ending 3 residues before the CDR3 end, the germline J gene is used to fill in that end. The chain couples TRBV19 to TRBJ2-1, with TRBD2 identical over 14 bases. Trimming cost V 5 bases and J 6 bases; bases outside gene matches: 3. The CDR3 extends over 15 amino acids. Germline values: CDR1 LNHDA, CDR2 SQIVND (reference sequence). The CDR3 bases that were read are TGTGCCAGTAGTTCTGGGACTAGCGGGAGCAATGAG. This sequence encodes CASSSGTSGSNE. The full CDR3 sequence reads CASSSGTSGSNEQFF.

Comments on this clone: The observed sequence ends 3 residues before the CDR3 terminus, with the missing tail filled in from the germline J gene. V gene TRBV18 combines with J gene TRBJ1-2; tentatively, D is TRBD1 (5 bases). Germline CDR1 KGHSH, CDR2 LQKENI. The CDR3 is 14 residues long. The DNA read from the CDR3 is TGTGCCAGCTGGGGACTAGCGGGAGCACAAGAC. This translates into CASWGLAGAQD. The CDR3, in full, reads CASWGLAGAQDYTF.

According to its frequency, this clone is medium-sized. The DNA ends 3 residues before the CDR3 does, and the rest of the CDR3 is filled in from the germline J gene. The chain carries TRBV5-1 and TRBJ2-2, with D possibly being TRBD1 (6 bases). The length of the CDR3 is 12 residues. CDR1 SGHRS and CDR2 YFSETQ come from the germline V gene. V was clipped by 3 bases and J by 9 bases, with 9 bases between them. CDR3 sequence reads: CASSWDKWELFF. Incomplete CDR3 DNA: TGCGCCAGCAGCTGGGACAAGTGGGAG.

Worth noting for this clone: From the germline J gene comes the end of the CDR3, since the read stops 3 residues before it. The V and J genes are TRBV6-7 and TRBJ1-4, with TRBD1 identical over 8 bases. TRBV6-7 is placed among ORFs of uncertain function. The CDR3 runs 19 residues. The CDR3: CASSYSKSRQGRNNSPLFF. CDR3 DNA, as far as it was read: TGTGCCAGCAGTTACTCGAAAAGTCGACAGGGGAGGAATAATTCACCA.

About this clone: The CDR3 end lies 3 residues beyond the end of the read and is filled in from the germline J gene. The V gene is TRBV7-9, the J gene TRBJ2-5; D is perhaps TRBD1 (5 bases). Germline-derived CDR1 and CDR2 are SEHNR and FQNEAQ (reference sequence). The CDR3 loop spans 15 amino acids. V lost 7 bases to trimming and J lost 2 bases, with 17 bases between them. CDR3 bases read: TGTGCCAGCACCCCCGGCGATCAGGGACAAGAGACC. Translation gives CASTPGDQGQET. The whole CDR3 reads CASTPGDQGQETQYF.

Worth noting for this clone: The CDR3 is cut off 3 residues early in the read; its end comes from the germline J gene. The V gene is TRBV5-1, the J gene TRBJ1-1, with a tentative D call TRBD1 (5 bases). This CDR3 has 13 residues. Trimming cost V 5 bases and J 3 bases, with 11 bases left between them. CDR1 SGHRS and CDR2 YFSETQ come from the germline V gene. The sequenced CDR3 bases are TGCGCCAGCAGACAGGACGGAGACACTGAA. This codes for CASRQDGDTE. The full CDR3 reads CASRQDGDTEAFF.